This TCR beta chain was documented in a study of T cell repertoires in cytomegalovirus infection. As for the study in general: Carrying CMV and the relevant HLA type showed in public TCR beta signatures. Study conclusions and caveats: Clonotype analysis showed dominance of the ex vivo response by HLA-C-restricted CMV-specific TCR beta clonotypes. Cumulative frequency of public TCR beta families picked out carriers of CMV plus the relevant HLA.

This clonotype appeared a few times. Its antigen remains unidentified. This CDR3 is 15 amino acids long. The V and J ends lost 1 base and 1 base respectively, with 8 bases between them. Germline V gives CDR1 LNHDA, CDR2 SQIVND (reference sequence). Each CDR3 protein is one row after TCRdb ran MiXCR on the reads. The table includes 500,000 to 600,000 distinct CDR3 sequences, approximately 16% detected once. J is TRBJ1-5 and V is TRBV19, with TRBD1 as a possible D gene (5 bases). The sequenced material came from CD8+ T cells from PBMCs. The origin of this receptor is a human donor in good health (CMV status not recorded). Some clones in this sample may be carry-over from other donors' samples. The CDR3 loop reads CASSIGGASNQPQHF. In DNA, the CDR3 is TGTGCCAGTAGTATAGGAGGGGCCAGCAATCAGCCCCAGCATTTT.